This TCR beta chain is drawn from a study of cytomegalovirus exposure and HLA in healthy donors. The study ran its PCR with 60 Vbeta and 13 Jbeta primers. The protocol was immunoSEQ multiplex PCR, while the TCRdb copy is restricted to in-frame clones and leaves out a portion. This table has roughly 66,000 clones, around three quarters appearing once. A remark on this clone: Its cognate antigen is unknown.

The CDR3 has 13 amino acids. Trimming removed 3 bases from V and 3 bases from J, with 8 bases in between. Germline V gene sequence: CDR1 SEHNR, CDR2 FQNEAQ (reference sequence). Study-level results: With further analysis later on, most CMV-associated TCR beta chains appeared HLA-restricted.

The V gene is TRBV7-9, the J gene TRBJ1-2, with D tentatively TRBD1 (5 bases). This receptor was identified in a man aged 50 or older in good health and CMV-seronegative. The specimen was PBMCs. CDR3 in amino acids: CASSLTVDYGYTF. Here the CDR3 DNA reads TGTGCCAGCAGCTTGACAGTGGACTATGGCTACACCTTC.